A selection of T cell receptor beta chains follows, all from one sample in a study of T-cell memory formation after mild COVID-19. TCRdb called the 5' RACE reads again in MiXCR, with one record for every CDR3 protein. Of about 140,000 distinct CDR3 sequences listed, about 5.5% are singletons. The sequencing sample was made of PBMCs or a T cell subset sorted from them (not recorded which). These receptors were taken from an adult woman who had mild COVID-19 (a few samples of this study predate the infection). Cell type and time point are not known. The CDR3 runs from the conserved cysteine through the conserved F or W. Clone size is shown for a subset of rows, as once, few, many or a class of expanded clone.

V: TRBV7-9; size: few; J: TRBJ2-5; CDR3: CASSSRRGSGTKETQYF
V: TRBV12-3/TRBV12-4; size: many; J: TRBJ1-4; CDR3: CASSPRTGRAGEKLFF
V: TRBV5-1; size: -; J: TRBJ2-1; CDR3: CASSLGGADNEQFF
V: TRBV30; size: many; J: TRBJ2-7; CDR3: CAWRDSSYEQYF
V: TRBV4-1; size: -; J: TRBJ1-5; CDR3: CASSRGSSGGNQPQHF
V: TRBV7-3; size: many; J: TRBJ2-1; CDR3: CASSFEGSSYNEQFF
V: TRBV20-1; size: medium-sized; J: TRBJ2-4; CDR3: CSARGTSGKEGSIQYF
V: TRBV12-3/TRBV12-4; size: -; J: TRBJ1-6; CDR3: CASKEGIYNSPLHF
V: TRBV5-1; size: many; J: TRBJ2-5; CDR3: CASSLVGQDGETQYF
V: TRBV5-1; size: few; J: TRBJ2-4; CDR3: CASSLRDSDIQYF
V: TRBV15; size: -; J: TRBJ2-6; CDR3: CATSRDRVSGANVLTF
V: TRBV12-3/TRBV12-4; size: few; J: TRBJ1-6; CDR3: CASSLKGAYNSPLHF
V: TRBV3-1; size: few; J: TRBJ2-5; CDR3: CASRRAETQYF
V: TRBV12-3/TRBV12-4; size: -; J: TRBJ2-3; CDR3: CASSLRGGLVSTDTQYF
V: TRBV12-3/TRBV12-4; size: few; J: TRBJ2-2; CDR3: CASSGGVGNTGELFF
V: TRBV5-4; size: many; J: TRBJ2-4; CDR3: CASSLPGDRAKNIQYF
V: TRBV7-2; size: many; J: TRBJ2-3; CDR3: CASSLGGTGPDTQYF
V: TRBV7-3; size: many; J: TRBJ2-7; CDR3: CASSLMRGGYEQYF
V: TRBV29-1; size: many; J: TRBJ2-3; CDR3: CSVGYGASGSDTQYF
V: TRBV5-4; size: many; J: TRBJ1-5; CDR3: CASSLGQDSNQPQHF
V: TRBV14; size: -; J: TRBJ1-2; CDR3: CASSTHSNYGYTF
V: TRBV29-1; size: few; J: TRBJ1-2; CDR3: CSVLRLNGYTF
V: TRBV2; size: few; J: TRBJ2-2; CDR3: CASSDRGQRAGELFF
V: TRBV29-1; size: many; J: TRBJ2-5; CDR3: CSVGTGGETQYF
V: TRBV7-2; size: few; J: TRBJ1-2; CDR3: CASSWDRTGIYGYTF
V: TRBV3-1; size: few; J: TRBJ2-7; CDR3: CASSQPGQGSSYEQYF